This TCR beta chain was observed in a study of T cell responses to AZD1222 COVID-19 vaccine. The study, taken as a whole, reports: Females outnumbered males among donors, who were mostly white British; clonal diversity was possibly underestimated.

Worth noting for this clone: Its antigen remains unknown.

With 5 bases clipped from V and 2 bases from J, the junction kept 6 bases outside the gene matches. The CDR3 covers 15 residues. CDR1 and CDR2 from the germline V gene are GTSNPN and SVGIG (reference sequence). Profiled with immunoSEQ multiplex PCR; TCRdb holds only in-frame clones, not every one. The table has 80,000 to 100,000 clones, around nine tenths seen once; the top ten hold 13%. Sequencing was performed on peripheral blood, taken on day 0 of AZD1222 vaccination. The receptor's source is an adult in good health. This chain joins TRBV30 and TRBJ1-4, with TRBD1 matching over 9 bases. The CDR3 reads CAWGVGTGTNEKLFF. In DNA form, the CDR3 reads TGTGCCTGGGGAGTGGGGACAGGGACTAATGAAAAACTGTTTTTT.